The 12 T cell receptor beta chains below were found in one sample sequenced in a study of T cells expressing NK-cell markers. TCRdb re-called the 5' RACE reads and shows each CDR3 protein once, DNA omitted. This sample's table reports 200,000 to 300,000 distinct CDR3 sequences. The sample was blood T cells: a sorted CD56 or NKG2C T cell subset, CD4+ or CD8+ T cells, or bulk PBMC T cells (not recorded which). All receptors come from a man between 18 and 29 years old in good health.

CDR3 sequence: CSVDPLTSQETQYF. The chain is built from TRBV29-1 and TRBJ2-5; TCRdb proposes TRBD2, but this gene call is untestable without DNA. CDR1 and CDR2 (germline): SQVTM, ANQGSEA. The CDR3 totals 14 residues.

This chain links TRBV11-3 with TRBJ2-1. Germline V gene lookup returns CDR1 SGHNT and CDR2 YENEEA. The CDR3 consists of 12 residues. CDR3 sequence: CASSFQTNEQFF.

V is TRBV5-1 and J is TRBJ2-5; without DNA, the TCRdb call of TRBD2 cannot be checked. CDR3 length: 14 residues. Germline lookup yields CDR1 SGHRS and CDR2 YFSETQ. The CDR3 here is CASSLPGGRETQYF.

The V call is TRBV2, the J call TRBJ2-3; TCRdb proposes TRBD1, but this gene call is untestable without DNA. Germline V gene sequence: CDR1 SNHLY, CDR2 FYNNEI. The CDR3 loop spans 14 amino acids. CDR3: CASSGGIKTDTQYF.

CDR3 in amino acids: CASSPAGVINEQFF. The chain carries TRBV6-1 and TRBJ2-1; TCRdb reports TRBD2, a call that lacks DNA to check it against. CDR3 length: 14 residues. Germline-derived CDR1 and CDR2 are MNHNS and SASEGT.

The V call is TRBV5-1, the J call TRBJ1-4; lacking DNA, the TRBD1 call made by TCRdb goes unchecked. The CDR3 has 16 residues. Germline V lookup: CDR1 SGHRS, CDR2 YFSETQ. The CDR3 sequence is CASSPWGQGTNEKLFF.

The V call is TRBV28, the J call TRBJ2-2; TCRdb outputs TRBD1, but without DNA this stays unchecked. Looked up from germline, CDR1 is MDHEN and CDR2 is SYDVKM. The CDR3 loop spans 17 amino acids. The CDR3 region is CASSLMGQGTNTGELFF.

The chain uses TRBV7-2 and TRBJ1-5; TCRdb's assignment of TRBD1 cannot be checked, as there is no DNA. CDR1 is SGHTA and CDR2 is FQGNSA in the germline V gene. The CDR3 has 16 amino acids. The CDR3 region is CASSARRDISNQPQHF.

The CDR3 loop reads CASLGNTEAFF. V gene TRBV6-5 combines with J gene TRBJ1-1. CDR3 length: 11 residues. Germline V lookup: CDR1 MNHEY, CDR2 SVGAGI.

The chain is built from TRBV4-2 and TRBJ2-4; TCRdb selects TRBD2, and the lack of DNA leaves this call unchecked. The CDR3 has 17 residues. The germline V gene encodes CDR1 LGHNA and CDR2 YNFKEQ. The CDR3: CASSQDAAELAKNIQYF.

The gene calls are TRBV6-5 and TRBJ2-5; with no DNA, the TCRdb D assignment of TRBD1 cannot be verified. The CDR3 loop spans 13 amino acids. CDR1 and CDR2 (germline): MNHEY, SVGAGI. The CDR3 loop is CASSDSPPETQYF.

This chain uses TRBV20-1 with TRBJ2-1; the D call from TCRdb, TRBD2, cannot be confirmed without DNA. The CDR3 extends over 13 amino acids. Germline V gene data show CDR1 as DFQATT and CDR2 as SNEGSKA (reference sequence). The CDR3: CSARTSGYNEQFF.